The TCR beta chain described here comes from a study of blood T cells in healthy people across ages. Study-wide results and limits: PBMC samples, being unsorted, prevented any conclusive comparison of naive and antigen-experienced cells.

Alongside a J-beta primer mix, a sample-barcoded 5' primer served in a second PCR lasting roughly 7 to 11 cycles. TCRdb used MiXCR to reprocess the 5' RACE reads, holding one entry per CDR3 protein. The sample has about 1,600,000 distinct CDR3 sequences, 42% seen once; the top ten hold roughly 8.2%. This CDR3 spans 16 amino acids. CDR1 and CDR2 (germline): ENHRY, SYGVKD. With 2 bases removed from V and 2 bases from J, the gap between germline ends came to 16 bases. There are a few counts of this clonotype. Antigen specificity is unknown. The sequencing sample was made of blood. The chain recombines TRBV10-3 with TRBJ2-7, with D perhaps matching TRBD1 or TRBD2 (5 bases each). The receptor comes from a woman aged 18 to 35 in good health. In DNA, the CDR3 is TGTGCCATCAGTGAGGGGGGTATAACGGCCCCCTACGAGCAGTACTTC. This translates into CAISEGGITAPYEQYF.